These 3 T cell receptor beta chains share one sample of origin, sequenced in a study of shared clonotypes between healthy human individuals. The method was immunoSEQ multiplex PCR; TCRdb's version includes in-frame clones alone and lacks a portion of them. The data hold over 950,000 clones, with around 77% observed a single time. The sequenced sample consisted of memory CD4+ T cells from PBMCs. Sample subset: CD45RA-negative fraction. The origin of the receptors is a man between 18 and 35 years old in good health. Some clones in this sample may be carry-over from other donors' samples.

The chain recombines TRBV18 with TRBJ2-5; D not resolved. From germline, CDR1 is KGHSH and CDR2 LQKENI. The CDR3 is 13 amino acids. Trimming cost V 2 bases and J 4 bases, with 8 bases left between them. The CDR3 DNA follows: TGTGCCAGCTCACCATGGGGTGGAGAGACCCAGTACTTC. The encoded protein is CASSPWGGETQYF. Full variable domain (outside the CDR3, taken from reference TRBV18 and TRBJ2-5): NAGVMQNPRHLVRRRGQEARLRCSPMKGHSHVYWYRQLPEEGLKFMVYLQKENIIDESGMPKERFSAEFPKEGPSILRIQQVVRGDSAAYFCASSPWGGETQYFGPGTRLLVL.

This sequence joins TRBV5-1 and TRBJ2-1, with D possibly matching TRBD2 (6 bases). Germline values: CDR1 SGHRS, CDR2 YFSETQ. Deletions cut 1 base from V and 0 bases from J, with 11 bases between. The CDR3 runs 16 residues. The CDR3 reads CASSLLGGTSYNEQFF. CDR3 DNA: TGCGCCAGCAGCTTGTTGGGCGGGACCTCCTACAATGAGCAGTTCTTC. Looking up the rest from reference TRBV5-1 and TRBJ2-1 gives the full variable domain: KAGVTQTPRYLIKTRGQQVTLSCSPISGHRSVSWYQQTPGQGLQFLFEYFSETQRNKGNFPGRFSGRQFSNSRSEMNVSTLELGDSALYLCASSLLGGTSYNEQFFGPGTRLTVL.

The rearrangement uses TRBV5-1 and TRBJ2-2; 11 nucleotides agree with TRBD1. Losses at the gene ends were 6 bases for V and 4 bases for J; bases not matched to a gene: 8. CDR3 length: 16 amino acids. Germline CDR1 SGHRS, CDR2 YFSETQ. DNA of the CDR3: TGCGCCAGCACCCTACCAGGGACAGGGGGCACCGGGGAGCTGTTTTTT. Its protein is CASTLPGTGGTGELFF.